This T cell receptor (beta chain) was identified during a study of T cell responses to AZD1222 COVID-19 vaccine. Measured with immunoSEQ multiplex PCR; TCRdb has only the in-frame clones, and not every one. The sample gives 65,000 to 85,000 clones, around 85% of which show up once; about 9.4% is in the top ten. CDR3 length: 14 residues. Germline V lookup: CDR1 MNHNS, CDR2 SASEGT. V shed 1 base and J shed 0 bases, with 5 bases lying between them. Findings and limits, study-wide: The span of vaccine-associated CD4 TCRs extended across spike, with dominance at 160-218 and 743-854. Increased Spike-specific TCR breadth and depth were observed after two AZD1222 doses. Mostly white British, mostly female donors; authors suggested clonal diversity may be underestimated. Within unmutated variant regions lay the reported targets of nearly half of spike-specific TCRs.

Comments on this clone: As yet, its antigen is unknown.

The TCR comes from an adult who received the AZD1222 COVID-19 vaccine. The chain couples TRBV6-1 to TRBJ2-3; perhaps TRBD1 as D (5 bases). Sequencing was performed on peripheral blood, taken 28 days after the second AZD1222 dose. CDR3 sequence reads: CASSEGGSTDTQYF. CDR3 in DNA: TGTGCCAGCAGTGAAGGGGGCAGCACAGATACGCAGTATTTT.